This paragraph covers one T cell receptor (beta chain) sequence. Here immunoSEQ multiplex PCR was the method, and the copy in TCRdb shows in-frame clones only, minus some. The sample carries 200,000 to 300,000 clones, roughly 86% recorded once. Patients at the Seattle site were enrolled during active infection and followed longitudinally. Germline V lookup: CDR1 LNHNV, CDR2 YYDKDF (reference sequence). This CDR3 contains 14 residues. V was pared by 4 bases and J by 8 bases, with 7 bases of the junction left unmatched. These data originate in a study of blood T cell repertoires in COVID-19. The origin of this receptor is a woman of 80 years or more with COVID-19, enrolled during active disease. The specimen was peripheral blood. The V call is TRBV15, the J call TRBJ1-4, with TRBD1 matching over 7 bases. The CDR3 is CATSTGGLGEKLFF. For the CDR3, the DNA is TGTGCCACCAGCACAGGGGGGCTGGGAGAAAAACTGTTTTTT.